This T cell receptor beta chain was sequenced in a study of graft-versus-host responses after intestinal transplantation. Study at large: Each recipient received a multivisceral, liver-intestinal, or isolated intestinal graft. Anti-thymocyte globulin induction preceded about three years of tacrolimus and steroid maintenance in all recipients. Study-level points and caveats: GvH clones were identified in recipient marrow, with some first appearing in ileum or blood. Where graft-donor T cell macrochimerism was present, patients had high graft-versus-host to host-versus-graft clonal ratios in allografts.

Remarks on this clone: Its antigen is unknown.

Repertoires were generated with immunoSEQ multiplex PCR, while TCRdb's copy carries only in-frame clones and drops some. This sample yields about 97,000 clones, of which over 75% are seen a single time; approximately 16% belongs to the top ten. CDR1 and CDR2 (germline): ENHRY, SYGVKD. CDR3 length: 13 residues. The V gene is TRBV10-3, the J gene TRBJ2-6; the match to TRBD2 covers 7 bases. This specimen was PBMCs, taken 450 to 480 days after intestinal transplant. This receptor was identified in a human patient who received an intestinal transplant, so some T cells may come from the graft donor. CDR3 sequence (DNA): TGTGCTATCGGGGGGTCTGGGGCCAACGTCCTGACTTTC. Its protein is CAIGGSGANVLTF.